The present T cell receptor (beta chain) was sequenced within a study of T cell repertoires in cytomegalovirus infection (dated by TCRdb to between 2018 and 2020). For the wider study: Alongside well-studied HLA-B-restricted epitopes, the peptide stimulations were aimed at recently identified HLA-C-restricted CMV epitopes, whose presentation resists viral immunomodulation. Because public TCR beta signatures pointed to carriage of CMV infection together with the matching HLA type, the HLA type of each donor mattered for the analysis.

This specimen's treatment or condition label, interpreted: in vitro stimulation with specific CMV peptide epitopes to enrich CMV-specific T cells. Sequencing was performed on an Illumina HiSeq 1500. The public reads were run again by TCRdb, first through fastp at Q25 and then through MiXCR, and only productive beta chains were kept. One record per CDR3 amino acid sequence lists the most common genes and DNA. For this sample the table gives some 920,000 distinct CDR3 sequences, of which around 29% were detected only once. The ten largest account for over 11% of the sample. Reading from cysteine to phenylalanine, the CDR3 counts 16 amino acids. CDR3 DNA is the only sequence kept; it has 48 bases, read in frame from the first base. CDR1 and CDR2 (PRHDT, FYEKMQ) derive from the germline V gene (reference sequence). On this clonotype itself: What antigen it recognizes has not been identified. One end of the junction is discordant with germline, which a read error may explain.

Overall study results and their limits: The ex vivo response was dominated by HLA-C-restricted CMV-specific TCR beta clonotypes, which also provided the single most frequent clonotype in two of eight donors. Cumulative frequency of public TCR beta family members discriminated carriers of CMV infection plus the relevant HLA type in this cohort and an independent roughly 340-donor cohort.

The V gene is TRBV13 and the J gene is TRBJ1-2; the D gene remains uncertain. This sample comprised cultured CD8+ T cells from PBMCs, obtained from culture after CMV antigen stimulation. The receptor was isolated from a human donor in good health (CMV status not recorded). Some clones in this sample may be carry-over from other donors' samples. In nucleotides, the sequence is TGTGCTAGCAGGCCGCTTCGGGCCCAGCGTGTTTATGGCTACACCTTC. It translates to CASRPLRAQRVYGYTF.